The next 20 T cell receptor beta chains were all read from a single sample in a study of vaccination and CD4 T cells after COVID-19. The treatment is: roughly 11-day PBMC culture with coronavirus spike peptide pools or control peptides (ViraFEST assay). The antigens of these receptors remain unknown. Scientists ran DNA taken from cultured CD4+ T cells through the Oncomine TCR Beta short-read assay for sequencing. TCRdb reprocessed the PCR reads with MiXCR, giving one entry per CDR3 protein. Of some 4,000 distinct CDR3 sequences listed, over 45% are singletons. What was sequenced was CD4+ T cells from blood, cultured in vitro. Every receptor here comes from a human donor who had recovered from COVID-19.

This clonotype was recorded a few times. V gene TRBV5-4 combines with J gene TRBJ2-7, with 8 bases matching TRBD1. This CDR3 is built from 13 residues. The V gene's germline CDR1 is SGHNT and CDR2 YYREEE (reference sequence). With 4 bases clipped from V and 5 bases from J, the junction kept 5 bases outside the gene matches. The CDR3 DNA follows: TGTGCCAGCAGCCTCAGGGGGCCCCACGAGCAGTACTTC. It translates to CASSLRGPHEQYF.

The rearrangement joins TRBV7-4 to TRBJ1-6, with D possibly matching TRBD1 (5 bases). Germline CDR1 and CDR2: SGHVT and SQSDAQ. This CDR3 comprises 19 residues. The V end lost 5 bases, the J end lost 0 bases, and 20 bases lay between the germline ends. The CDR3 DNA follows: TGTGCCAGCAGCATCCCGGGGCAGGCATCCTACTCCTATAATTCACCCCTCCACTTT. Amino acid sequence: CASSIPGQASYSYNSPLHF.

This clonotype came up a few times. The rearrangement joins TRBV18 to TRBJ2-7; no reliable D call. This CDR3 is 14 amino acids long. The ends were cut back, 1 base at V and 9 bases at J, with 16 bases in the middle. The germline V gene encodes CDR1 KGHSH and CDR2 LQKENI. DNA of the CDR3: TGTGCCAGCTCACCACTTGAGACCCGCCGCGGGCAGTACTTC. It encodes CASSPLETRRGQYF.

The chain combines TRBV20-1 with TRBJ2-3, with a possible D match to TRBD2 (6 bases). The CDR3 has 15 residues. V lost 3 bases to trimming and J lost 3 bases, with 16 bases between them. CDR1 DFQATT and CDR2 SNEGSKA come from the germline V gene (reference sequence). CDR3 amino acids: CSASTASVGTDTQYF. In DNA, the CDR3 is TGCAGTGCTAGTACAGCTAGCGTAGGGACAGATACGCAGTATTTT.

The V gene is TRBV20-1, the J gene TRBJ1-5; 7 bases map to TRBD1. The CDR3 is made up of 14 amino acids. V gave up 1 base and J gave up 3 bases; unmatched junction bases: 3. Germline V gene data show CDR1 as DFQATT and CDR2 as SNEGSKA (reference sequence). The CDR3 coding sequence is TGCAGTGCTAGAGGTGACAGGGTCAATCAGCCCCAGCATTTT. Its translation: CSARGDRVNQPQHF.

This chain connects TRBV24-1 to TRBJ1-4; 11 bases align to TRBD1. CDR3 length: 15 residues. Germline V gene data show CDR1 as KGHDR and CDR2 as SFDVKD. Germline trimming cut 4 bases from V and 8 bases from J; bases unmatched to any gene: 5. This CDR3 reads CATSESDRGREKLFF. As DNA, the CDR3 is TGTGCCACCAGTGAGTCGGACAGGGGGCGAGAAAAACTGTTTTTT.

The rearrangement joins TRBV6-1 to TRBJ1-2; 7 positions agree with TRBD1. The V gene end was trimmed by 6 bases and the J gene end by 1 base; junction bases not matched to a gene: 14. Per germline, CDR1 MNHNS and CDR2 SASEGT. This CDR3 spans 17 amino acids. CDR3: CASRVSSLSGGNYGYTF. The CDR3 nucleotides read TGTGCCAGCAGAGTGAGTTCACTCTCAGGGGGTAACTATGGCTACACCTTC.

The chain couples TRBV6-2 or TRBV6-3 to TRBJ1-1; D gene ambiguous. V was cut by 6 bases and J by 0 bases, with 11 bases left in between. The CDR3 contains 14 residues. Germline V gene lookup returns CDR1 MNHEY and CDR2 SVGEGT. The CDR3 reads CASSLHTLNTEAFF. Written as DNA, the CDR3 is TGTGCCAGCAGCCTGCATACCTTGAACACTGAAGCTTTCTTT.

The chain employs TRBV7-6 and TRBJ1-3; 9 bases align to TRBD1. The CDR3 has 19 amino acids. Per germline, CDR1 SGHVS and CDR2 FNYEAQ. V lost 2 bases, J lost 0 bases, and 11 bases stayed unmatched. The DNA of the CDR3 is TGTGCCAGCAGCTTACTCCACCCGGACAGGGGCCGCTCTGGAAACACCATATATTTT. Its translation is CASSLLHPDRGRSGNTIYF.

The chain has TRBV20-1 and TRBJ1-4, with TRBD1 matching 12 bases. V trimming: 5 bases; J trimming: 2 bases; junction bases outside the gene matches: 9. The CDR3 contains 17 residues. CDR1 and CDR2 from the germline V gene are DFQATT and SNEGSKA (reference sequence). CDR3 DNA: TGCAGTGCTGATCCGGGACAGGGGGCAGGGACTAATGAAAAACTGTTTTTT. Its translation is CSADPGQGAGTNEKLFF.

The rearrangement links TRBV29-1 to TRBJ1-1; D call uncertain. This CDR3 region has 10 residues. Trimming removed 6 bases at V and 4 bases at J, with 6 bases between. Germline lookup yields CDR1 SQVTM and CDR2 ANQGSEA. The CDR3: CSVRSTEAFF. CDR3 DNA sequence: TGCAGCGTCCGGAGCACTGAAGCTTTCTTT.

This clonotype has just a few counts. The CDR3 loop is CASSSTGEEQFF. DNA of the CDR3: TGTGCCAGCAGCTCAACAGGGGAAGAGCAGTTCTTC. V usage is TRBV11-3 and J usage is TRBJ2-1; TRBD1 matches 7 bases. Germline lookup yields CDR1 SGHNT and CDR2 YENEEA. With V trimmed by 4 bases and J by 10 bases, 4 bases remained unmatched. The CDR3 is made up of 12 amino acids.

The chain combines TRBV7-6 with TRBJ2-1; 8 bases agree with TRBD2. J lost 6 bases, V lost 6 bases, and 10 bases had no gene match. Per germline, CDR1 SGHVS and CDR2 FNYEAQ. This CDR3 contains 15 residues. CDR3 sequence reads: CASREQSGGVNEQFF. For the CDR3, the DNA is TGTGCCAGCAGGGAACAATCGGGGGGGGTCAATGAGCAGTTCTTC.

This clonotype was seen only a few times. CDR3 in DNA: TGCGCCAGCAGCTTGGGTTCTAGCGGGGGCTACGAGCAGTACTTC. It translates to CASSLGSSGGYEQYF. V usage is TRBV5-1 and J usage is TRBJ2-7; the match to TRBD2 covers 10 bases. V was pared by 0 bases and J by 3 bases, with 3 bases of the junction left unmatched. Germline V gene sequence: CDR1 SGHRS, CDR2 YFSETQ. The CDR3 runs to 15 residues.

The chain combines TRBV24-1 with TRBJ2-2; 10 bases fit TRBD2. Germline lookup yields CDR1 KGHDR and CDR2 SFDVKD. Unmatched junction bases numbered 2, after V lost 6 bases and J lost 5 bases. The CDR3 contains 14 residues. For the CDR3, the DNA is TGTGCCACCAGTATTAGCGGGAGGACCGGGGAGCTGTTTTTT. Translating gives CATSISGRTGELFF.

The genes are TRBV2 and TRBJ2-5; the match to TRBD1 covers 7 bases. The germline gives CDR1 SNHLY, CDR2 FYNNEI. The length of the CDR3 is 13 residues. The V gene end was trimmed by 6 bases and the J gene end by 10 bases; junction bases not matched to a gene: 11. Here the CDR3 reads CASRENRGVSQYF. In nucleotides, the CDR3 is TGTGCCAGCAGGGAGAACAGGGGTGTCAGCCAGTACTTC. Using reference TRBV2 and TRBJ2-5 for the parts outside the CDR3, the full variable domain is EPEVTQTPSHQVTQMGQEVILRCVPISNHLYFYWYRQILGQKVEFLVSFYNNEISEKSEIFDDQFSVERPDGSNFTLKIRSTKLEDSAMYFCASRENRGVSQYFGPGTRLLVL.

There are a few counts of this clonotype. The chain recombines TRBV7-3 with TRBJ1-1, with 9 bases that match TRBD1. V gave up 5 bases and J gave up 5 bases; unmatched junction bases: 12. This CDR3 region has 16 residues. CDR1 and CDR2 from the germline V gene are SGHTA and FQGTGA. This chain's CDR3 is CASSPGTGLNPTEAFF. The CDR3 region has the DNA TGTGCCAGCAGCCCAGGGACAGGGTTAAATCCAACTGAAGCTTTCTTT.

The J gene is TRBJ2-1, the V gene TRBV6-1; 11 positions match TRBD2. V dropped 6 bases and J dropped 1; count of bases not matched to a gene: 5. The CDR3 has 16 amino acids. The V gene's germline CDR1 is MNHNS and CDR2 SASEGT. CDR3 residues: CASSGTSGISYNEQFF. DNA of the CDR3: TGTGCCAGCAGCGGGACTAGCGGAATTTCCTACAATGAGCAGTTCTTC.

The CDR3 spells CASSYRSGNTIYF. The CDR3 DNA sequence: TGTGCCAGCAGTTACCGGTCTGGAAACACCATATATTTT. The V call is TRBV6-5, the J call TRBJ1-3; D is uncertain. Germline CDR1 reads MNHEY; CDR2 reads SVGAGI. The V gene lost 2 bases and the J gene lost 1 base, with 3 bases spanning the gap. The CDR3 spans 13 residues.

CDR3 bases: TGTGCCACCGAACCGGACAGGGGAAAGGGGTATGGCTACACCTTC. It codes for CATEPDRGKGYGYTF. The V and J genes are TRBV2 and TRBJ1-2; TRBD1 matches 9 bases. The length of the CDR3 is 15 residues. V lost 10 bases and J lost 5; bases outside the gene matches: 14. CDR1 and CDR2 from the germline V gene are SNHLY and FYNNEI.